A selection of T cell receptor beta chains follows, all from one sample in a study of CD8+ T cells in alopecia areata. TCRdb keeps only in-frame clones here, not all; method: immunoSEQ multiplex PCR. The sample lists about 110,000 clones, 45% to 60% occurring once. Sequenced: NKG2D-low CD8+ T cells sorted from blood. These receptors were obtained from a human donor with alopecia areata. Each CDR3 is given with its conserved first and last residue. A D gene is named only where the DNA matches it firmly.

d_call: .; j_call: TRBJ2-5; v_call: TRBV15; cdr3_aa: CATSRDRTRQFQETQYF
d_call: .; j_call: TRBJ2-3; v_call: TRBV4-1; cdr3_aa: CASSQVPGDTDTQYF
d_call: .; j_call: TRBJ2-7; v_call: TRBV6-5; cdr3_aa: CASSYSWGSYEQYF
d_call: .; j_call: TRBJ2-7; v_call: TRBV5-6; cdr3_aa: CASSFLQGEQYF
d_call: .; j_call: TRBJ2-5; v_call: TRBV7-8; cdr3_aa: CASSLVAGKEETQYF
d_call: TRBD1; j_call: TRBJ1-1; v_call: TRBV5-1; cdr3_aa: CASSPGGNTEAFF
d_call: TRBD2; j_call: TRBJ2-7; v_call: TRBV13; cdr3_aa: CASSLLGERETSREQYF
d_call: .; j_call: TRBJ2-1; v_call: TRBV5-4; cdr3_aa: CASRETSNEQFF
d_call: .; j_call: TRBJ2-5; v_call: TRBV28; cdr3_aa: CASSLLWGTETQYF
d_call: TRBD2; j_call: TRBJ2-5; v_call: TRBV5-1; cdr3_aa: CASSLAGGPQETQYF
d_call: TRBD1; j_call: TRBJ2-7; v_call: TRBV7-2; cdr3_aa: CASSSTPGQGVEF
d_call: .; j_call: TRBJ1-1; v_call: TRBV5-1; cdr3_aa: CASSFRHLSTEAFF
d_call: TRBD1; j_call: TRBJ2-3; v_call: TRBV5-1; cdr3_aa: CASSVAGQVTDTQYF
d_call: .; j_call: TRBJ2-1; v_call: TRBV5-1; cdr3_aa: CASSLVSSAYNEQFF
d_call: TRBD2; j_call: TRBJ2-5; v_call: TRBV14; cdr3_aa: CASSQVGASGYQETQYF
d_call: .; j_call: TRBJ2-7; v_call: TRBV27; cdr3_aa: CASSFNEVGEQYF
d_call: .; j_call: TRBJ2-1; v_call: TRBV4-2; cdr3_aa: CASQGGTAPYNEQFF
d_call: TRBD2; j_call: TRBJ2-7; v_call: TRBV5-1; cdr3_aa: CASRGTSGSPYEQYF
d_call: .; j_call: TRBJ2-5; v_call: TRBV6-5; cdr3_aa: CASSYSIMETQYF
d_call: .; j_call: TRBJ1-5; v_call: TRBV15; cdr3_aa: CATSRVGYSNQPQHF
d_call: TRBD1; j_call: TRBJ1-5; v_call: TRBV6-1; cdr3_aa: CASSGEQGSNQPQHF
d_call: .; j_call: TRBJ2-3; v_call: TRBV9; cdr3_aa: CASSVGGRSTDTQYF
d_call: TRBD2; j_call: TRBJ2-1; v_call: TRBV6-5; cdr3_aa: CASSYLVAGVGEQFF
d_call: TRBD1; j_call: TRBJ2-6; v_call: TRBV7-9; cdr3_aa: CASSTRQGRSSGANVLTF
d_call: TRBD1; j_call: TRBJ2-1; v_call: TRBV30; cdr3_aa: CAWSSGQADEQFF
d_call: TRBD1; j_call: TRBJ1-1; v_call: TRBV7-9; cdr3_aa: CASSGTGRMNTEAFF
d_call: .; j_call: TRBJ2-5; v_call: TRBV11-2; cdr3_aa: CASSLWFRQETQYF
d_call: .; j_call: TRBJ1-1; v_call: TRBV11-1; cdr3_aa: CASTTGGQTTEAFF
d_call: TRBD2; j_call: TRBJ2-1; v_call: TRBV25-1; cdr3_aa: CASSPGTLAGGYNEQFF
d_call: TRBD2; j_call: TRBJ2-7; v_call: TRBV4-1; cdr3_aa: CASSQDRGRDYEQYF
d_call: TRBD2; j_call: TRBJ2-7; v_call: TRBV4-1; cdr3_aa: CASSPPGTSGEQYF
d_call: .; j_call: TRBJ1-5; v_call: TRBV6-4; cdr3_aa: CASSVGNNQPQHF
d_call: .; j_call: TRBJ1-2; v_call: TRBV7-9; cdr3_aa: CASSDGYGGGYTF
d_call: .; j_call: TRBJ1-1; v_call: TRBV2; cdr3_aa: CASSVRMNTEAFF
d_call: TRBD2; j_call: TRBJ2-7; v_call: TRBV15; cdr3_aa: CATSRLAGPSLWDEQYF
d_call: TRBD1; j_call: TRBJ1-5; v_call: TRBV6-1; cdr3_aa: CASSSGQGGQPQHF
d_call: .; j_call: TRBJ2-1; v_call: TRBV19; cdr3_aa: CASSTGSVNEQFF
d_call: .; j_call: TRBJ1-1; v_call: TRBV11-2; cdr3_aa: CASSGETGIEAFF
d_call: .; j_call: TRBJ2-7; v_call: TRBV4-1; cdr3_aa: CASSLRGGSGTYEQYF
d_call: .; j_call: TRBJ2-7; v_call: TRBV27; cdr3_aa: CASSEVGSYEQYF
d_call: TRBD2; j_call: TRBJ2-3; v_call: TRBV7-8; cdr3_aa: CASNNPASGSADTQYF
d_call: .; j_call: TRBJ1-2; v_call: TRBV9; cdr3_aa: CASSARHVDIYGYTF
d_call: TRBD2; j_call: .; v_call: TRBV7-9; cdr3_aa: CASSYGTSGAYEQYF
d_call: TRBD1; j_call: TRBJ2-5; v_call: TRBV6-5; cdr3_aa: CASSYWTGTQETQYF
d_call: .; j_call: TRBJ1-2; v_call: TRBV20-1; cdr3_aa: CSSPGGYGYTF
d_call: .; j_call: TRBJ2-7; v_call: TRBV4-1; cdr3_aa: CASSQVNGDEQYF
d_call: TRBD2; j_call: TRBJ2-7; v_call: TRBV15; cdr3_aa: CATSTRSRGEEQYF
d_call: TRBD1; j_call: TRBJ1-1; v_call: TRBV29-1; cdr3_aa: CSGEQGPTEAFF